A single T cell receptor (beta chain) is shown here with its context. Its antigen remains unknown. An end of the junction differs from the germline gene, which may be a read error. Use of 60 Vbeta and 13 Jbeta primers characterized the PCR. Profiled with immunoSEQ multiplex PCR; TCRdb holds only in-frame clones, not every one. This repertoire shows some 150,000 clones, roughly three quarters found once; its top ten account for 6.5% to 8%. The CDR3 is 13 amino acids. Germline CDR1 reads KGHSH; CDR2 reads LQKENI. This sample is part of a study of cytomegalovirus exposure and HLA in healthy donors. Turning to the study itself: Researchers found that under 90% of under 450 genotyped donors fell within the Caucasian-associated ancestry cluster.

Points from the study as a whole: V- and J-gene trimming of TCR beta was linked (in a later analysis) to a missense DCLRE1C variant. Another analysis was done later, and it associated more than 15,000 TCR beta sequences with HLA alleles at 0.05 false discovery rate. Listed as cytomegalovirus-associated were about 160 TCR beta chains.

The chain recombines TRBV18 with TRBJ2-5; possible D gene TRBD2, 6 bases. The sequenced sample was PBMCs. The receptor was derived from a woman in her thirties or forties in good health and CMV-seropositive. The CDR3 DNA follows: TGTGCCAGCTCACCAGGACTACAAGAGGCCCAGTACTTC. Protein: CASSPGLQEAQYF.